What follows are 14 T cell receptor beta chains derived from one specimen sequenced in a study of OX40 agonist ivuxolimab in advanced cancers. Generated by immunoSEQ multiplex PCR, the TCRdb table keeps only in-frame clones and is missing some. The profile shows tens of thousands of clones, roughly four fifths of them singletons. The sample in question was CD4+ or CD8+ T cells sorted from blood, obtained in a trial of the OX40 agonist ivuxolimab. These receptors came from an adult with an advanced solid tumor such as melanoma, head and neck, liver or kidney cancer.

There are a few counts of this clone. The CDR3 sequence is CASSLSGTEAFF. CDR3 in DNA: TGTGCCAGCAGTTTATCAGGGACTGAAGCTTTCTTT. V gene TRBV27 combines with J gene TRBJ1-1; D remains ambiguous. Deletions cut 0 bases from V and 5 bases from J, with 4 bases between. This CDR3 comprises 12 residues. Germline V CDR1 and CDR2: MNHEY, SMNVEV (reference sequence).

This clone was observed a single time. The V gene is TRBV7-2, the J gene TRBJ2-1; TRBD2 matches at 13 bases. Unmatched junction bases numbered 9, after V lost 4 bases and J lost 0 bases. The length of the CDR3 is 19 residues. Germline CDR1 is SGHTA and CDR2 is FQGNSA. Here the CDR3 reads CASSSTTSGRLSSYNEQFF. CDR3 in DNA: TGTGCCAGCAGCTCCACGACTAGCGGGAGGCTAAGCTCCTACAATGAGCAGTTCTTC.

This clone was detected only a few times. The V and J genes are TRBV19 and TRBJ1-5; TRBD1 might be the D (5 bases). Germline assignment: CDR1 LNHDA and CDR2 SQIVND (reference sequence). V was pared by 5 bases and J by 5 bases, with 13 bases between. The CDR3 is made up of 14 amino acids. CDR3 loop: CASSRQQGDQPQHF. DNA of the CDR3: TGTGCCAGTAGTCGTCAGCAGGGAGATCAGCCCCAGCATTTT.

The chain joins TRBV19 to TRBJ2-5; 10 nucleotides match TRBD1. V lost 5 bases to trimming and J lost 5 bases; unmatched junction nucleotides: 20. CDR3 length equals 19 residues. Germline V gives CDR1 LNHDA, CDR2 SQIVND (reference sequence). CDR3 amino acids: CASSSSWGTGDPNAETQYF. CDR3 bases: TGTGCCAGTAGTTCCTCCTGGGGGACAGGGGACCCCAATGCGGAGACCCAGTACTTC.

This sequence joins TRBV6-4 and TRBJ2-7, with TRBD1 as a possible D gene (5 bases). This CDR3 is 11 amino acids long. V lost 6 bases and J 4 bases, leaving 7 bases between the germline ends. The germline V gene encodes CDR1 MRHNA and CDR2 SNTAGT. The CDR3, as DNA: TGTGCCAGCAGCAGGGAATACGAGCAGTACTTC. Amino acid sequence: CASSREYEQYF.

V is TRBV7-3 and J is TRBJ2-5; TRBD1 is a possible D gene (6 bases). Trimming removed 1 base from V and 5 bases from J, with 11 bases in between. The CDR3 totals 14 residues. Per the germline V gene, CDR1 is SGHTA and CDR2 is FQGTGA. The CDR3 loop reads CASSLIARGETQYF. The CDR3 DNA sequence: TGTGCCAGCAGCTTAATTGCGAGGGGGGAGACCCAGTACTTC. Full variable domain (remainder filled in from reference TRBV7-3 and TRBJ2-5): GAGVSQTPSNKVTEKGKYVELRCDPISGHTALYWYRQSLGQGPEFLIYFQGTGAADDSGLPNDRFFAVRPEGSVSTLKIQRTERGDSAVYLCASSLIARGETQYFGPGTRLLVL.

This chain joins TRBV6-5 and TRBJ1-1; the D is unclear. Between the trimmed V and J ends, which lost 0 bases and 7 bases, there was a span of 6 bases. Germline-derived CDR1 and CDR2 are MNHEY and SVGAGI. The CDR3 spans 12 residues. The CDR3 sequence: CASSYSADEAFF. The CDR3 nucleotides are TGTGCCAGCAGTTACTCGGCAGATGAAGCTTTCTTT.

The CDR3 region has the DNA TGTGCCAGCAGCTTAACAGGGGAGGTAGGTCAGCCCCAGCATTTT. It translates to CASSLTGEVGQPQHF. This chain joins TRBV7-2 and TRBJ1-5; 7 bases line up with TRBD1. The CDR3 totals 15 residues. Germline V CDR1 and CDR2: SGHTA, FQGNSA. Trimming removed 2 bases from V and 6 bases from J; junction bases left unmatched: 7.

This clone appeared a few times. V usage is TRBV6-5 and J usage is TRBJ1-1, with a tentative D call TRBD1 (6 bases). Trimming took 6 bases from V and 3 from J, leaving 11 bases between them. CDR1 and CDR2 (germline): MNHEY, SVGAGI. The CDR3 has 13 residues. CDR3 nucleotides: TGTGCCAGCAGACAGGGCCCGCACACTGAAGCTTTCTTT. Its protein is CASRQGPHTEAFF.

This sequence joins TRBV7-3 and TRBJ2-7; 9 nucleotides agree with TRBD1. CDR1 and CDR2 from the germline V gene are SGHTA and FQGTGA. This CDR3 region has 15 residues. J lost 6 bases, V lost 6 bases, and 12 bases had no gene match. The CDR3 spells CASSRTGVSASEQYF. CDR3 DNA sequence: TGTGCCAGCAGTCGGACAGGGGTTTCTGCAAGCGAGCAGTACTTC. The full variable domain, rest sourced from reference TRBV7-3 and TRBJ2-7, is GAGVSQTPSNKVTEKGKYVELRCDPISGHTALYWYRQSLGQGPEFLIYFQGTGAADDSGLPNDRFFAVRPEGSVSTLKIQRTERGDSAVYLCASSRTGVSASEQYFGPGTRLTVT.

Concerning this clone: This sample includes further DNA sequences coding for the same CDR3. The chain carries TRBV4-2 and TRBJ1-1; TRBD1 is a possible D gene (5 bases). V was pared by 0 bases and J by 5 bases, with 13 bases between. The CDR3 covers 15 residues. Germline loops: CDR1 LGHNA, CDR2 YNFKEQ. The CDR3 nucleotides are TGTGCCAGCAGCCAAGATAACTGGGGGAATACTGAAGCTTTCTTT. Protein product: CASSQDNWGNTEAFF.

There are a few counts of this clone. In DNA form, the CDR3 reads TGTGCCAGCAGTGAAAGGGCTAGTGGAGATACGCAGTATTTT. It is translated as CASSERASGDTQYF. This chain joins TRBV2 and TRBJ2-3, with D uncertain. The germline CDR1 and CDR2 sequences are SNHLY and FYNNEI. Trimming took off 2 bases at V and 5 bases at J, with 11 bases between the two ends. The CDR3 loop spans 14 amino acids.

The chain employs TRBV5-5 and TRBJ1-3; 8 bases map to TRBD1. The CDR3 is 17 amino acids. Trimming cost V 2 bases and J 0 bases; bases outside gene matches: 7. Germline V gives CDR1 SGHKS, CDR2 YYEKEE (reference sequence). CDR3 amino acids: CASSLGQGILSGNTIYF. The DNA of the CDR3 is TGTGCCAGCAGCTTAGGACAGGGCATACTCTCTGGAAACACCATATATTTT. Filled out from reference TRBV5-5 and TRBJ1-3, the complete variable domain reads DAGVTQSPTHLIKTRGQQVTLRCSPISGHKSVSWYQQVLGQGPQFIFQYYEKEERGRGNFPDRFSARQFPNYSSELNVNALLLGDSALYLCASSLGQGILSGNTIYFGEGSWLTVV.

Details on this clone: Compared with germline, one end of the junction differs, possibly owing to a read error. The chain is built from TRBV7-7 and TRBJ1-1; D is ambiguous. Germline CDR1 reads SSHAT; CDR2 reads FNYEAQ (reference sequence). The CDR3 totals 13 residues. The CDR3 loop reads CASSLGRNTEAFF. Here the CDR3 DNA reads TGTGCTAGCAGCTTAGGGAGGAACACTGAAGCTTTCTTT.